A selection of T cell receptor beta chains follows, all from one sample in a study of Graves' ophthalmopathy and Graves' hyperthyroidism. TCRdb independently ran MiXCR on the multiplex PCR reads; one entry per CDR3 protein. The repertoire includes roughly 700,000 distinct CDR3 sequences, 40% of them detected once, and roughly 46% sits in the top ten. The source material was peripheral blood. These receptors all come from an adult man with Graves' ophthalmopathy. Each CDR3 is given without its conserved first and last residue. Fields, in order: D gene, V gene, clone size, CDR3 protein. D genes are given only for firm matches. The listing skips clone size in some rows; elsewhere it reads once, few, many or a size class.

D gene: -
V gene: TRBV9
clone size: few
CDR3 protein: ASSQGHSFNEQY

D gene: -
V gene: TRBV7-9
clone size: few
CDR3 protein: ASSVFDSANTGELF

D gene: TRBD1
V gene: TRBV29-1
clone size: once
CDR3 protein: SRRTGESPLH

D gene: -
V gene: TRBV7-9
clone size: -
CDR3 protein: ASSLNGGYYEQY

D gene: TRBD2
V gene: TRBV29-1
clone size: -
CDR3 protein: SVRAGPYEQY

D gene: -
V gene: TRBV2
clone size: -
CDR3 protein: ASSQDRGTRNYGYT

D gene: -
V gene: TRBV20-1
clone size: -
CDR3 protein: SARVESGEAF

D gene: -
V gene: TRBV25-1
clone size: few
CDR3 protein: ASSDSADNSPLH

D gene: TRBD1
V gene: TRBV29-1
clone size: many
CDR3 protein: SVRQGDSYEQY

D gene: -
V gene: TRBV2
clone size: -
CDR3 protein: ASSEEGLGGNSPLH

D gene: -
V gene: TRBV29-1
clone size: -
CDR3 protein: SQARQTPSYEQY

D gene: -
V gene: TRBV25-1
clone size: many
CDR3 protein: ASTSSWGAEAF

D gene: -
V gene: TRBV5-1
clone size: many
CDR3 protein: ASRGRTETQY

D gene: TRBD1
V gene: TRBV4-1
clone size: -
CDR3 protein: ASSQETNRGFEAF

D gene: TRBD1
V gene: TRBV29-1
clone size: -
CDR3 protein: SLGTGGREPQH

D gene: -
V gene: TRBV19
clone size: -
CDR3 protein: ASDHKLGDQPQH

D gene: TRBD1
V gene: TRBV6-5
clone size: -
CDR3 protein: ASSPTNRGGRAQH

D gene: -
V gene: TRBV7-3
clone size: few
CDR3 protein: ASSLYGASETQY

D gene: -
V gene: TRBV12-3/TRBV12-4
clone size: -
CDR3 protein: ASSLSYREDTDTQY

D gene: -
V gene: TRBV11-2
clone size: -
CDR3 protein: ASSLTRRNLSGNTIY

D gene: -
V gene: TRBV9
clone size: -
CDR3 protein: ASSHPIGGNSPLH

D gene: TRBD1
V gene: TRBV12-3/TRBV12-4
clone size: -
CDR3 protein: ACNEGQTYEQY

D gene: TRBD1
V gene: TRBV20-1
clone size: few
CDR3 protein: SAVTGYNQPQH

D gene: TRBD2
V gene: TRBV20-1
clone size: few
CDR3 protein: SAIRLAGRQETQY

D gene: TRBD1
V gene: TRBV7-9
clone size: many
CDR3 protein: ASSLGQGVLTEKLF

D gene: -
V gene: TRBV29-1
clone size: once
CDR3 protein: SVEGVGYGYT

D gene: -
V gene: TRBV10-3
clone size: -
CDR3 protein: AISARGAAETQY

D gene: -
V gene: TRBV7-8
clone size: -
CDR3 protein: ASSLDRGVADTQY

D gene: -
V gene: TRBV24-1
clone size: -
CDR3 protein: ASSQGDGRVNQPQH

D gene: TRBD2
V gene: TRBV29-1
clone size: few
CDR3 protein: SVETLAGESSTDTQY

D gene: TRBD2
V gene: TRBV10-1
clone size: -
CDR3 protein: ASSPGGSPYEQY

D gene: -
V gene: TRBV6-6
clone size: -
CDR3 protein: ASRDGTGELF

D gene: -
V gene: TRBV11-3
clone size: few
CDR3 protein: ASRTTRGVGETQY

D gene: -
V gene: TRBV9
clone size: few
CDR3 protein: ASSVLSTDTQY

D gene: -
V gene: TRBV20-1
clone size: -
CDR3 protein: SAHPGMVQETQH

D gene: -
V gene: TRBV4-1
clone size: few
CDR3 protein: ASSQDQGEGEGYT

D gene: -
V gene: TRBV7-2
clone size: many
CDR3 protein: ASSSQGQPQH

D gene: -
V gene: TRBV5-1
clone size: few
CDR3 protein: ASSSAGETEAF

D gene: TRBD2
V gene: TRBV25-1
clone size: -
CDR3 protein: ASSLGLGRALGETQY

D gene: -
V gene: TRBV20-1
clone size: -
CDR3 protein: SASRSQGINGYT

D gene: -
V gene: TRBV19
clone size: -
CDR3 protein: ASSPPRARKPSGNTIY

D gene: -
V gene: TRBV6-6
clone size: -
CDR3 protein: ASSPRPAGWETQY

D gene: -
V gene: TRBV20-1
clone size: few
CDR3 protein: SARKGLRGSTEAF

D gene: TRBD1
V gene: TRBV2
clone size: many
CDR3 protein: ASTADRAGNTIY

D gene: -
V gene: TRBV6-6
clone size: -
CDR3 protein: TSSYLEEGMGYEQY

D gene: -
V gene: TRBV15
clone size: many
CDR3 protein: ATSPQLGELF